Sequencing of this TCR beta chain was carried out in a study of T cell responses to AZD1222 COVID-19 vaccine. To note about this clone: What it binds is unknown. The same CDR3 can be traced to other DNA sequences in this sample.

Study results and caveats: Most donors were white British and more were female, and clonal diversity was possibly underestimated.

Repertoires were generated with immunoSEQ multiplex PCR, while TCRdb's copy carries only in-frame clones and drops some. In the table there are fewer than 120,000 clones, about 87% of which are singletons. After removal of 6 bases from V and 4 bases from J, the junction contained 4 bases not matched to a gene. CDR1 SNHLY and CDR2 FYNNEI come from the germline V gene. The CDR3 covers 14 residues. The specimen comprised peripheral blood, sampled 28 days after the second AZD1222 dose. The chain combines TRBV2 with TRBJ1-5; 9 bases fit TRBD1. The TCR comes from an adult who received the AZD1222 COVID-19 vaccine. CDR3 sequence (DNA): TGTGCCAGCAGAGACGACAGGGGGAATCAGCCCCAGCATTTT. Encoded protein: CASRDDRGNQPQHF.